The 20 T cell receptor beta chains below all came from one sample that was sequenced in a study of OX40 agonist ivuxolimab in advanced cancers. Method: immunoSEQ multiplex PCR; TCRdb's copy keeps in-frame clones and lacks some. Of about 55,000 clones detected, around nine tenths appear once; the ten largest clones hold approximately 7%. Source: CD4+ or CD8+ T cells sorted from blood, taken in a trial of the OX40 agonist ivuxolimab. The source of these receptors is an adult with an advanced solid tumor such as melanoma, head and neck, liver or kidney cancer.

The chain has TRBV11-2 and TRBJ2-2; D is ambiguous. Germline V lookup: CDR1 SGHAT, CDR2 FQNNGV. The length of the CDR3 is 15 residues. V dropped 0 bases and J dropped 1 base, with 6 bases sitting between them. The CDR3 DNA reads TGTGCCAGCAGCTTAGATTCCCTGAACACCGGGGAGCTGTTTTTT. Residues: CASSLDSLNTGELFF.

This chain links TRBV6-5 with TRBJ1-1; tentatively, D is TRBD1 (6 bases). The CDR3 has 14 residues. The V gene lost 7 bases and the J gene lost 6 bases, with 18 bases spanning the gap. The germline gives CDR1 MNHEY, CDR2 SVGAGI. DNA of the CDR3: TGTGCCAGCACCGATTCGGGGGCGAGCCCTGAAGCTTTCTTT. It translates to CASTDSGASPEAFF.

This chain joins TRBV27 and TRBJ2-5; TRBD1 aligns across 8 bases. CDR3 length: 15 residues. J gave up 5 bases and V 2 bases, and 7 bases lay outside the gene matches. Germline V gives CDR1 MNHEY, CDR2 SMNVEV (reference sequence). The CDR3 protein is CASSLRTGTRETQYF. CDR3 bases: TGTGCCAGCAGTTTACGGACAGGGACGAGGGAGACCCAGTACTTC.

J is TRBJ2-7 and V is TRBV7-2; 8 bases align to TRBD1. Germline CDR1 is SGHTA and CDR2 is FQGNSA. The V gene end was trimmed by 5 bases and the J gene end by 6 bases; junction bases not matched to a gene: 0. This CDR3 is built from 11 residues. In nucleotides, the CDR3 is TGTGCCAGCAGCACAGGGGGCGAGCAGTACTTC. Its protein is CASSTGGEQYF.

This chain connects TRBV19 to TRBJ2-1; TRBD2 agrees at 9 bases. This CDR3 has 14 amino acids. Germline V gene sequence: CDR1 LNHDA, CDR2 SQIVND (reference sequence). Trimming removed 5 bases from V and 9 bases from J; junction bases left unmatched: 8. CDR3: CASSLTGRGGEQFF. The CDR3 DNA sequence: TGTGCCAGTAGTTTGACTGGGCGGGGGGGTGAGCAGTTCTTC.

The J gene is TRBJ2-5, the V gene TRBV4-1, with TRBD2 matching over 14 bases. V lost 4 bases and J lost 5; bases outside the gene matches: 3. This CDR3 region has 15 residues. In germline, CDR1 is MGHRA, CDR2 YSYEKL. CDR3: CASSRGTSGSETQYF. The CDR3 DNA reads as TGCGCCAGCAGCCGCGGGACTAGCGGGAGTGAGACCCAGTACTTC.

The chain carries TRBV19 and TRBJ2-2; 8 positions match TRBD2. CDR1 LNHDA and CDR2 SQIVND come from the germline V gene (reference sequence). The CDR3 has 16 residues. V gave up 1 base and J gave up 6 bases; unmatched junction bases: 7. The CDR3 nucleotides are TGTGCCAGTAGTATAGGAGGACTAGCTCGGGCCGGGGAGCTGTTTTTT. Its protein product is CASSIGGLARAGELFF.

The gene calls are TRBV27 and TRBJ2-7; D might be TRBD1 or TRBD2, each matching 5 bases. The CDR3 length is 14 residues. Germline CDR1 MNHEY, CDR2 SMNVEV (reference sequence). V was trimmed by 3 bases and J by 2 bases, leaving 11 bases between them. The CDR3 is CASSFRGRPYEQYF. CDR3 DNA sequence: TGTGCCAGCAGTTTCCGGGGCAGACCCTACGAGCAGTACTTC.

The CDR3 nucleotides read TGCAGCGGCGGACAGGGCATGGGATATGGCTACACCTTC. Protein sequence: CSGGQGMGYGYTF. The V call is TRBV29-1, the J call TRBJ1-2; 8 bases are shared with TRBD1. The V gene end was trimmed by 7 bases and the J gene end by 5 bases; junction bases not matched to a gene: 9. The CDR3 has 13 amino acids. Looked up from germline, CDR1 is SQVTM and CDR2 is ANQGSEA.

This clone was recorded once. The chain carries TRBV28 and TRBJ2-3, with TRBD1 matching over 8 bases. The CDR3 runs 16 residues. In germline, CDR1 is MDHEN, CDR2 SYDVKM. V lost 7 bases, J lost 0 bases, and 9 bases stayed unmatched. CDR3 residues: CASTVGTGASTDTQYF. The CDR3 region has the DNA TGTGCCAGCACCGTGGGGACAGGTGCTAGCACAGATACGCAGTATTTT. Variable domain in full (rest from reference TRBV28 and TRBJ2-3): DVKVTQSSRYLVKRTGEKVFLECVQDMDHENMFWYRQDPGLGLRLIYFSYDVKMKEKGDIPEGYSVSREKKERFSLILESASTNQTSMYLCASTVGTGASTDTQYFGPGTRLTVL.

CDR3 coding DNA: TGTGCCAGCAGTACAGGCCTCAACACTGAAGCTTTCTTT. It yields the protein CASSTGLNTEAFF. The rearrangement joins TRBV27 to TRBJ1-1; tentative D call: TRBD1 (5 bases). Germline CDR1 reads MNHEY; CDR2 reads SMNVEV (reference sequence). Trimming removed 5 bases at V and 2 bases at J, with 9 bases between. The CDR3 totals 13 residues.

CDR3 DNA sequence: TGTGCCAGCAGCAAGGGGGGAGGAGGCAATGAGCAGTTCTTC. Protein sequence: CASSKGGGGNEQFF. The chain recombines TRBV9 with TRBJ2-1; D might be TRBD1 or TRBD2, each matching 6 bases. Germline assignment: CDR1 SGDLS and CDR2 YYNGEE. Deletions cut 4 bases from V and 6 bases from J, with 14 bases between. CDR3 length equals 14 residues. The variable domain in full, with the rest retrieved from reference TRBV9 and TRBJ2-1, is DSGVTQTPKHLITATGQRVTLRCSPRSGDLSVYWYQQSLDQGLQFLIQYYNGEERAKGNILERFSAQQFPDLHSELNLSSLELGDSALYFCASSKGGGGNEQFFGPGTRLTVL.

The chain joins TRBV4-1 to TRBJ2-7; the D gene is possibly TRBD2 (6 bases). The germline V gene encodes CDR1 MGHRA and CDR2 YSYEKL. The ends were cut back, 2 bases at V and 2 bases at J, with 13 bases in the middle. The CDR3 covers 15 residues. In DNA, the CDR3 is TGCGCCAGCAGCCAATCCCGGGAGACGACCTACGAGCAGTACTTC. It codes for CASSQSRETTYEQYF.

The chain combines TRBV6-1 with TRBJ1-1, with 7 bases aligning to TRBD1. Trimming cost V 4 bases and J 4 bases; bases outside gene matches: 6. CDR1 and CDR2 from the germline V gene are MNHNS and SASEGT. The CDR3 extends over 14 amino acids. In DNA, the CDR3 is TGTGCCAGCAGTGTAGGGGGCCCTGGCACTGAAGCTTTCTTT. Translating gives CASSVGGPGTEAFF.

A single count supports this clone. This chain joins TRBV11-2 and TRBJ2-5, with D unclear. This CDR3 contains 12 residues. CDR1 is SGHAT and CDR2 is FQNNGV in the germline V gene. V was shortened by 5 bases and J by 1 base, with 5 bases between the two germline ends. The CDR3 bases are TGTGCCAGCAGCGTCCTCCAAGAGACCCAGTACTTC. Protein product: CASSVLQETQYF. Using reference TRBV11-2 and TRBJ2-5 for the parts outside the CDR3, the full variable domain is EAGVAQSPRYKIIEKRQSVAFWCNPISGHATLYWYQQILGQGPKLLIQFQNNGVVDDSQLPKDRFSAERLKGVDSTLKIQPAKLEDSAVYLCASSVLQETQYFGPGTRLLVL.

The rearrangement uses TRBV2 and TRBJ1-2, with D tentatively TRBD1 (6 bases). The CDR3 extends over 14 amino acids. Trimming stripped 4 bases from V and 0 bases from J, with 9 bases between. Germline V gene data show CDR1 as SNHLY and CDR2 as FYNNEI. DNA for the CDR3: TGTGCCAGCAGTGGGGACATTGCTAACTATGGCTACACCTTC. Translated, it gives CASSGDIANYGYTF. The full variable domain, its missing parts supplied by reference TRBV2 and TRBJ1-2, is EPEVTQTPSHQVTQMGQEVILRCVPISNHLYFYWYRQILGQKVEFLVSFYNNEISEKSEIFDDQFSVERPDGSNFTLKIRSTKLEDSAMYFCASSGDIANYGYTFGSGTRLTVV.

The chain is built from TRBV14 and TRBJ2-7, with a tentative D call TRBD1 (6 bases). The CDR3 is 15 residues long. Trimming pared 0 bases from V and 5 bases from J, leaving 14 bases between. Germline loops: CDR1 SGHDN, CDR2 FVKESK. CDR3 sequence: CASSQDSRGWHEQYF. Here the CDR3 DNA reads TGTGCCAGCAGCCAAGATTCGAGGGGGTGGCACGAGCAGTACTTC.

The chain links TRBV5-6 to TRBJ1-3, with D perhaps matching TRBD1 (6 bases). This CDR3 contains 16 residues. The ends were cut back, 2 bases at V and 4 bases at J, with 16 bases in the middle. The germline V gene encodes CDR1 SGHDT and CDR2 YYEEEE. In DNA, the CDR3 is TGTGCCAGCAGCTTTTTTACGGGGGGCGCCGGAAACACCATATATTTT. This sequence encodes CASSFFTGGAGNTIYF. Combining the CDR3 with reference TRBV5-6 and TRBJ1-3 gives the whole variable domain DAGVTQSPTHLIKTRGQQVTLRCSPKSGHDTVSWYQQALGQGPQFIFQYYEEEERQRGNFPDRFSGHQFPNYSSELNVNALLLGDSALYLCASSFFTGGAGNTIYFGEGSWLTVV.

The V and J genes are TRBV11-2 and TRBJ2-7; tentative D call: TRBD2 (5 bases). The CDR3 spans 11 residues. Trimming cost V 6 bases and J 7 bases, with 10 bases left between them. Germline V gene data show CDR1 as SGHAT and CDR2 as FQNNGV. The CDR3 protein is CASSERREQYF. The DNA for the CDR3 is TGTGCCAGCAGTGAAAGGAGGGAGCAGTACTTC. Complete variable domain (other parts from reference TRBV11-2 and TRBJ2-7): EAGVAQSPRYKIIEKRQSVAFWCNPISGHATLYWYQQILGQGPKLLIQFQNNGVVDDSQLPKDRFSAERLKGVDSTLKIQPAKLEDSAVYLCASSERREQYFGPGTRLTVT.

V gene TRBV28 combines with J gene TRBJ1-2, with a possible D match to TRBD1 (6 bases). Trimming took 3 bases from V and 4 from J, leaving 12 bases between them. This CDR3 has 14 residues. The V gene's germline CDR1 is MDHEN and CDR2 SYDVKM. As DNA, the CDR3 is TGTGCCAGCAGTTTGGGCAGGGACATCTATGGCTACACCTTC. Amino acid sequence: CASSLGRDIYGYTF.